This entry concerns a single TCR beta chain. Its matching antigen is unknown. This specimen belongs to a study of cytomegalovirus exposure and HLA in healthy donors. Study results and caveats: Investigators reported 150 to 200 TCR beta chains as tied to cytomegalovirus. Per published reports, the classifier diagnosed cytomegalovirus status with high specificity and sensitivity. Some V segments could not be told apart, so they were left out, TRBV6-2 and TRBV6-3 among them.

This CDR3 contains 13 residues. CDR1 SGHTS and CDR2 YDEGEE come from the germline V gene. Trimming pared 3 bases from V and 11 bases from J, leaving 17 bases between. The PCR contained 60 Vbeta and 13 Jbeta primers. Profiled with immunoSEQ multiplex PCR; TCRdb holds only in-frame clones, not every one. The table has around 150,000 clones, approximately 83% seen once; the top ten hold roughly 8.8%. The chain employs TRBV5-8 and TRBJ1-2, with a weak D call TRBD1 (5 bases). The sequence derives from a man in his late teens or twenties in good health and CMV-seropositive. What was sequenced was PBMCs. The CDR3 reads CASSWTDIIWYTF. For the CDR3, the DNA is TGTGCCAGCAGCTGGACGGACATCATCTGGTACACCTTC.